This T cell receptor (beta chain) comes out of a study of T cells in tuberculosis. Details on this clone: Its antigen is unidentified.

Per germline, CDR1 SGDLS and CDR2 YYNGEE. The CDR3 is 13 amino acids. Germline trimming cut 7 bases from V and 2 bases from J; bases unmatched to any gene: 5. Study conclusions and caveats: Samples were chosen by availability of cryopreserved specimens. The TCR-beta difference was not significant; alpha differences partly reflected length.

The method was immunoSEQ multiplex PCR; TCRdb's version includes in-frame clones alone and lacks a portion of them. The data hold about 33,000 clones, with roughly 90% observed a single time. The chain combines TRBV9 with TRBJ1-1, with 7 bases identical to TRBD1. Sequenced: PBMCs. The origin of this receptor is a donor aged 5-35 years with latent tuberculosis or without tuberculosis infection. Some clones in this sample may be carry-over from other donors' samples. The CDR3: CASSQGLNTEAFF. The CDR3 coding sequence is TGTGCCAGCTCACAGGGGCTAAACACTGAAGCTTTCTTT.